This T cell receptor beta chain was recorded in a study of identical twins. Study-wide points: The presence of invariant MAIT and iNKT cells could partly confound analyses of zero-insertion sequences.

CDR3 length equals 16 residues. Germline CDR1 is MDHEN and CDR2 is SYDVKM. The trim removed 3 bases at V and 0 bases at J, leaving 5 bases unmatched. Template switching, a step in the protocol, added a universal primer site, and cDNA carried unique molecular identifiers. TCRdb independently ran MiXCR on the 5' RACE reads; one entry per CDR3 protein. This table has 350,000 to 450,000 distinct CDR3 sequences, less than 20% appearing once. Worth noting for this clonotype: Its matching antigen is unknown.

V usage is TRBV28 and J usage is TRBJ2-1; TRBD1 matches 7 bases. The sequencing sample was made of naive T cells sorted from blood. The TCR was taken from a man aged 45 to 65 in good health. Here the CDR3 reads CASSFRQGSSYNEQFF. CDR3 in DNA: TGTGCCAGCAGTTTTCGACAGGGATCCTCCTACAATGAGCAGTTCTTC.